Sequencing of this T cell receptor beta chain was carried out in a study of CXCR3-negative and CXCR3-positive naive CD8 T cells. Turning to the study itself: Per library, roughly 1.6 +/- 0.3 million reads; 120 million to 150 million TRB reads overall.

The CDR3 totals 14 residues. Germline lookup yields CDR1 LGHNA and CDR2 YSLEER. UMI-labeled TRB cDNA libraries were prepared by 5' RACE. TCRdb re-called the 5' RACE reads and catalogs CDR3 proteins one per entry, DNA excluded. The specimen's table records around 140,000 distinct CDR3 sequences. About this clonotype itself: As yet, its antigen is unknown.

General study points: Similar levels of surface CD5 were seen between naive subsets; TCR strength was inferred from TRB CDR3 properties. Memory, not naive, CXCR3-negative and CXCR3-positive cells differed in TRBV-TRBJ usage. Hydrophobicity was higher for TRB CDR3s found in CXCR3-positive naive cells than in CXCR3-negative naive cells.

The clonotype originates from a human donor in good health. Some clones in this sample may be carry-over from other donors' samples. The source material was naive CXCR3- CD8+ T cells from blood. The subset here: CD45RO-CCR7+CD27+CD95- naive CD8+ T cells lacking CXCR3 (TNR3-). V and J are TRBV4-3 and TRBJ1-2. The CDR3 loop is CASSQDLDRYGYTF.